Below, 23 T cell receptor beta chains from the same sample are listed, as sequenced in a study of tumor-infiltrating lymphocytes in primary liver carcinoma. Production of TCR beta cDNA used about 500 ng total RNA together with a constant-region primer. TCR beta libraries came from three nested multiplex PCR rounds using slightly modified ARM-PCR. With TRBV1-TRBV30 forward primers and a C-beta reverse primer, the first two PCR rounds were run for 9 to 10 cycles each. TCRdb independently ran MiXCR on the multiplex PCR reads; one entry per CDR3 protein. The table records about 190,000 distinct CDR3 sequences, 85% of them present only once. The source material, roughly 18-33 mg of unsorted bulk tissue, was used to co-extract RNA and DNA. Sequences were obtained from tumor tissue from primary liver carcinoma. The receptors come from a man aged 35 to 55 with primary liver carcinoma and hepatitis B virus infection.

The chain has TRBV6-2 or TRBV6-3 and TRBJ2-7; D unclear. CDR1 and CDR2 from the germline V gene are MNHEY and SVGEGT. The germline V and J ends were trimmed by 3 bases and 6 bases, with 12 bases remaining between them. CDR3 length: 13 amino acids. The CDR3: CASSYGVPCEQYF. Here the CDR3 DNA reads TGTGCCAGCAGTTATGGGGTACCCTGCGAGCAGTACTTC.

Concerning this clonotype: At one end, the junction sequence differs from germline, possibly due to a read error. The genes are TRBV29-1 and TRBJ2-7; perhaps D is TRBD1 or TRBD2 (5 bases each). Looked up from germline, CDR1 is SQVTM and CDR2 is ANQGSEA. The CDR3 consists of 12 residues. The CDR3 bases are TGTAGTGTGTCCCCAGGGAGCTACGAGAAGTACTTC. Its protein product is CSVSPGSYEKYF.

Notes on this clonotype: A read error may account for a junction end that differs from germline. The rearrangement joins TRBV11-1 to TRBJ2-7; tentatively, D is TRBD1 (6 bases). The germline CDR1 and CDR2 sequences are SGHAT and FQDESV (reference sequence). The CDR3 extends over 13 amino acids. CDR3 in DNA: TGTGTCAATAGGGGGAAGCGATCCTACGAGCAGAACTTC. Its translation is CVNRGKRSYEQNF.

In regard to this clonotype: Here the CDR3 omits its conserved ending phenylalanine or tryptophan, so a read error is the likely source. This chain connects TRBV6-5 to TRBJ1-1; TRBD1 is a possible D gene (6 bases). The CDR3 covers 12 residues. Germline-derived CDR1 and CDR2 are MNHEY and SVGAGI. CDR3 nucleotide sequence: TGTGCAAGCAGTGGGACACACACTGAAGCTTTCTCT. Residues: CASSGTHTEAFS.

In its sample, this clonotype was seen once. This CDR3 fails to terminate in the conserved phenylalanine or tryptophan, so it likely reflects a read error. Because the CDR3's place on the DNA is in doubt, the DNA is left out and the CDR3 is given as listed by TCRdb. The CDR3 is CASSSRGPYEQYL. V gene TRBV5-6 combines with J gene TRBJ2-7; TRBD1, the D gene given by the table, was not confirmed from the DNA. From its first to its last residue, the CDR3 has 13 amino acids. From germline, CDR1 is SGHDT and CDR2 YYEEEE.

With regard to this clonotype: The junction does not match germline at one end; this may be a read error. The DNA for the CDR3 is TGCAGCGGGATTCAAATAGCGGGCACAAATACGCACTATTTT. Its translation is CSGIQIAGTNTHYF. The chain links TRBV29-1 to TRBJ2-3; 7 bases match TRBD2. This CDR3 region has 14 residues. Germline V gives CDR1 SQVTM, CDR2 ANQGSEA.

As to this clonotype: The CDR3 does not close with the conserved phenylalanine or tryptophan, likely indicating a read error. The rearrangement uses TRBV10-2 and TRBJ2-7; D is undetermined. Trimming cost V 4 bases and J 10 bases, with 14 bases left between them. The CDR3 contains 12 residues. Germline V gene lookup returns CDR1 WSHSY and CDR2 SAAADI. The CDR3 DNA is TGCGCCAGCAGTGTCGCAGTGGGTGAACAGTACTAC. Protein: CASSVAVGEQYY.

The CDR3 nucleotides are TGTGCCAGCAATCACGTCGGGGGGGGTTACAATGAGCAGTTCTTC. It encodes CASNHVGGGYNEQFF. The chain is built from TRBV5-4 and TRBJ2-1; 8 bases agree with TRBD2. The V gene end was trimmed by 6 bases and the J gene end by 4 bases; junction bases not matched to a gene: 9. Germline values: CDR1 SGHNT, CDR2 YYREEE (reference sequence). The CDR3 contains 15 residues. Drawing the rest from reference TRBV5-4 and TRBJ2-1, the complete variable domain is ETGVTQSPTHLIKTRGQQVTLRCSSQSGHNTVSWYQQALGQGPQFIFQYYREEENGRGNFPPRFSGLQFPNYSSELNVNALELDDSALYLCASNHVGGGYNEQFFGPGTRLTVL.

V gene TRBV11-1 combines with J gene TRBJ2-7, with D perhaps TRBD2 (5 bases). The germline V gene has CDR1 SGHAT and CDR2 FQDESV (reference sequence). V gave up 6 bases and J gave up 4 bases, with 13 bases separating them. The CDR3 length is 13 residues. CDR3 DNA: TGTGCCAGCAGGTGGGAGCGATCATACGAGCAGTACTTC. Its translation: CASRWERSYEQYF.

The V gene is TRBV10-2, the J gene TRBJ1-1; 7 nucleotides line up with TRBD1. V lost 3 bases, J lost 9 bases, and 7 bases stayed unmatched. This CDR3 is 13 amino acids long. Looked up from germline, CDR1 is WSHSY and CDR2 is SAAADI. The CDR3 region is CASSDRGNIKAFF. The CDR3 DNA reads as TGCGCCAGCAGTGACAGGGGGAACATTAAAGCTTTCTTT.

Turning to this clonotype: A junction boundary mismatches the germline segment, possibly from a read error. CDR3 protein: CSVVTAGEYTGELFF. CDR3 DNA sequence: TGCAGTGTTGTCACGGCGGGAGAGTACACCGGGGAGCTGTTTTTT. The J gene is TRBJ2-2, the V gene TRBV29-1, with 7 nucleotides matching TRBD2. The germline gives CDR1 SQVTM, CDR2 ANQGSEA. The CDR3 contains 15 residues.

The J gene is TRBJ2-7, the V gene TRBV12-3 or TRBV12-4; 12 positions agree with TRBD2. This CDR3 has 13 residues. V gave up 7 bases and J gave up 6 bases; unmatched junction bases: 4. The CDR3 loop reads CASIRLAGVEQYF. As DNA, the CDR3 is TGTGCCAGCATCAGACTAGCGGGAGTCGAGCAGTACTTC.

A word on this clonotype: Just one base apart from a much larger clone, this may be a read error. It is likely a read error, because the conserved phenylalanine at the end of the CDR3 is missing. For the CDR3, the DNA is TGTGCCAGCAGAACAGGGTATCGCATTCAGTACCTC. This translates into CASRTGYRIQYL. This chain links TRBV28 with TRBJ2-4; a weak D match, TRBD1 (6 bases). This CDR3 has 12 amino acids. V was shortened by 6 bases and J by 9 bases, with 12 bases between the two germline ends. Germline CDR1 and CDR2: MDHEN and SYDVKM.

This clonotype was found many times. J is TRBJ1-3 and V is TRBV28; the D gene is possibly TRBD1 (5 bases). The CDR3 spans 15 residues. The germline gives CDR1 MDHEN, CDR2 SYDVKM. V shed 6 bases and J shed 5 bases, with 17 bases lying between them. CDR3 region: CASRSDRGGRNTIYF. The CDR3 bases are TGTGCCAGCAGGTCCGATAGGGGAGGTAGAAACACCATATATTTT.

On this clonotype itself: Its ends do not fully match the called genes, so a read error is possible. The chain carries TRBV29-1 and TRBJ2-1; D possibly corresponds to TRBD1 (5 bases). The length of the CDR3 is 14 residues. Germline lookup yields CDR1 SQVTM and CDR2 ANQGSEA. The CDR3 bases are TGCAGCTTTGAAGCAATGGGGCTGGGCAATGAGCAGTTCTTC. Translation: CSFEAMGLGNEQFF.

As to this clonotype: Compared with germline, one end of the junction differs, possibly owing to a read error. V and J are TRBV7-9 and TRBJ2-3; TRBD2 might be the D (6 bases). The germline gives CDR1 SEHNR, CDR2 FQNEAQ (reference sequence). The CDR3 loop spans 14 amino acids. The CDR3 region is CVSSQETGADTQYF. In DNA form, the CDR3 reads TGCGTCAGCAGCCAGGAGACGGGAGCCGATACGCAGTATTTT.

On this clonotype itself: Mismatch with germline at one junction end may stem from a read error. For the CDR3, the DNA is TGTGCCAGCAGCCCCCTGCTAGCGGGCGGAGAGACTCAGAACTTC. Protein sequence: CASSPLLAGGETQNF. This chain links TRBV6-2 or TRBV6-3 with TRBJ2-5; 8 bases align to TRBD2. The CDR3 loop spans 15 amino acids. The germline CDR1 and CDR2 sequences are MNHEY and SVGEGT.

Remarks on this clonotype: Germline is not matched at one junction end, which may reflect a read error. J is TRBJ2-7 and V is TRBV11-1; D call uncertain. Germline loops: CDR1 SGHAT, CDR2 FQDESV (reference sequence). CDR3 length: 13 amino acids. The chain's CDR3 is CTSSPRSGYEQYF. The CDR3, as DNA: TGTACAAGCAGCCCGCGTTCGGGCTACGAGCAGTATTTC.

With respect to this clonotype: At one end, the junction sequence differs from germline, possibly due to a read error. CDR3 sequence reads: CASLPPYNEQLF. The CDR3 DNA is TGTGCCAGCCTTCCCCCCTACAATGAGCAGCTCTTC. V usage is TRBV6-1 and J usage is TRBJ2-1; D not certain. The CDR3 contains 12 residues. Germline assignment: CDR1 MNHNS and CDR2 SASEGT.

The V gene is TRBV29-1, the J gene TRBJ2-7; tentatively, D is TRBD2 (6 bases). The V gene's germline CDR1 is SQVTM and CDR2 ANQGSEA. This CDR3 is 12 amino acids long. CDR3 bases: TGCGGTGTTGGAGGGAAGGGGCTCGAGCAGTACTTC. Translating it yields CGVGGKGLEQYF.

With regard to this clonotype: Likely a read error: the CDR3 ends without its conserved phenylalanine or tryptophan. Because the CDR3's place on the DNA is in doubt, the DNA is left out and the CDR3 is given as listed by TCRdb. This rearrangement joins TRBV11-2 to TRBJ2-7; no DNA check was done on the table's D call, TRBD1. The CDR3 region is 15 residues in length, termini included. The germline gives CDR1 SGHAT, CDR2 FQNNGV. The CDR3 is CASSLRWIGENEQNY.

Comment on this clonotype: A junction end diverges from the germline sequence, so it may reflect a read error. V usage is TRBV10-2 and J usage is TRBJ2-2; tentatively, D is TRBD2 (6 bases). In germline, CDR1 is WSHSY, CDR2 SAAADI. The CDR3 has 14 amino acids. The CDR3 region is CASSGRRGSGEVFF. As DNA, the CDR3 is TGCGCCAGCAGCGGACGAAGAGGGAGTGGGGAGGTGTTTTTT.

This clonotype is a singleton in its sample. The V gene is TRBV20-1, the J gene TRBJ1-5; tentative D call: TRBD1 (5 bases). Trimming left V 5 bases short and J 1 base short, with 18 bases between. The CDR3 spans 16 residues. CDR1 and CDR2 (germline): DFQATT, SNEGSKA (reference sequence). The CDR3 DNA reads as TGCAGTGCTGCCCGGGGGGAATCGTTAAGCAATCAGCCCCAGCATTTT. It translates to CSAARGESLSNQPQHF.